The present entry profiles one T cell receptor (beta chain) with its context. Germline and junction disagree at one end, which may indicate a read error. The germline V gene encodes CDR1 SSHAT and CDR2 FNYEAQ (reference sequence). This CDR3 has 18 residues. PCR was performed a second time for about 7 to 11 cycles using a sample-barcoded 5' primer and a J-beta primer mix. TCRdb passed the 5' RACE reads through MiXCR, listing each CDR3 protein once. Of 650,000 to 800,000 distinct CDR3 sequences listed, roughly 44% are singletons. This entry comes from a study of blood T cells in healthy people across ages.

This TCR was sampled from a man between 60 and 70 years old in good health. The specimen sequenced was blood. V gene TRBV7-7 combines with J gene TRBJ1-2, with TRBD1 identical over 9 bases. Here the CDR3 reads CASSQDRGTGRTNYGYTF. The DNA for the CDR3 is TGTGCTAGCAGCCAAGATCGCGGGACAGGGAGGACCAACTATGGCTACACCTTC.